This T cell receptor beta chain appears in the sequencing data of a study of cytomegalovirus exposure and HLA in healthy donors. Study-level findings and limits: Later on, analysis showed that most CMV-associated TCR beta chains appeared to be HLA-restricted. Presence/absence analyses treated sequencing depth as roughly uniform across donors. The analysis excluded some indistinguishable V segments, including TRBV6-2 and TRBV6-3. In a later analysis, a missense DCLRE1C variant was linked to TCR beta V- and J-gene trimming.

PCR primers comprised 60 Vbeta and 13 Jbeta primers. Some clones are missing from TCRdb's copy, which holds only in-frame ones; the method was immunoSEQ multiplex PCR. The data show tens of thousands of clones, approximately 80% seen once. The V gene lost 6 bases and the J gene lost 4 bases, with 15 bases spanning the gap. The CDR3 has 15 residues. The germline V gene has CDR1 SGHTA and CDR2 FQGNSA. A remark on this clone: The antigen remains unidentified.

The sample taken for sequencing was PBMCs. The TCR originated in a woman younger than 45 in good health and CMV-seronegative. V gene TRBV7-2 combines with J gene TRBJ1-4; unclear D gene. The CDR3 region is CASSPRISGNEKLFF. CDR3 DNA: TGTGCCAGCAGTCCGAGGATTAGTGGTAATGAAAAACTGTTTTTT. Supplemented by reference TRBV7-2 and TRBJ1-4, the full variable domain reads GAGVSQSPSNKVTEKGKDVELRCDPISGHTALYWYRQSLGQGLEFLIYFQGNSAPDKSGLPSDRFSAERTGGSVSTLTIQRTQQEDSAVYLCASSPRISGNEKLFFGSGTQLSVL.